The TCR beta chain under discussion was sequenced for a study of Graves' ophthalmopathy and Graves' hyperthyroidism. RNA transcripts served as template for amplifying TCR beta CDR3 sequences. After a first-round RT-PCR with HTBI primers, a second-round multiplex PCR was run. TCRdb passed the multiplex PCR reads through MiXCR, listing each CDR3 protein once. The data hold 740,000 or so distinct CDR3 sequences, with 40% observed a single time. Note on this clonotype: Being one base from a much bigger clone, this may be a read error.

The CDR3 is 13 residues long. The germline V gene encodes CDR1 SGDLS and CDR2 YYNGEE. The V end lost 0 bases, the J end lost 10 bases, and 13 bases lay between the germline ends. The specimen was peripheral blood. The chain joins TRBV9 to TRBJ2-5; a possible D gene is TRBD1 (5 bases). This TCR was recovered from an adult man with Graves' ophthalmopathy. The CDR3 coding sequence is TGTGCCAGCAGCGTAGATGCAGGGATAGACCAGTACTTC. As protein: CASSVDAGIDQYF.